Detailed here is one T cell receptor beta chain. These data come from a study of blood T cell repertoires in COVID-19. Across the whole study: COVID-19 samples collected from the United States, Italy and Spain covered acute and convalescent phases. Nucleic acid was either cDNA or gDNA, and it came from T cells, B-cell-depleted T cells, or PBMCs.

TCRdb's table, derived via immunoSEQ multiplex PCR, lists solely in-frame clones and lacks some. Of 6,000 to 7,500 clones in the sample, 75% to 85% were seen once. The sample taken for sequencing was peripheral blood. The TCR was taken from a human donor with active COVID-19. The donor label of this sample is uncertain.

The CDR3 here is CASSQELTGELFF. CDR3 in DNA: TGTGCCAGCAGCCAAGAGTTAACCGGGGAGCTGTTTTTT. The rearrangement joins TRBV14 to TRBJ2-2; D gene ambiguous. The V end was cut by 0 bases, the J end by 5 bases, with 4 bases between. The CDR3 is made up of 13 amino acids. The germline CDR1 and CDR2 sequences are SGHDN and FVKESK.